This TCR beta chain is from a study of blood T cell repertoires in COVID-19. Methods used by the authors: Reference gene primer amplification yielded estimated nucleated cell counts. Generated by immunoSEQ multiplex PCR, the TCRdb table keeps only in-frame clones and is missing some. That table is the source of V, J and clone size, and D and trimming were worked out from the DNA. Found here are 150,000 to 200,000 clones, around three quarters of them singletons; the top ten hold 17%. CDR3 length equals 14 residues. The germline CDR1 and CDR2 sequences are SNHLY and FYNNEI. Trimming took off 7 bases at V and 3 bases at J, with 14 bases between the two ends.

Sequencing was carried out using peripheral blood. The receptor's source is a man aged 55 to 70 with active or convalescent COVID-19. The chain uses TRBV2 and TRBJ2-3, with no clear D. The CDR3 sequence: CASIPALQTDTQYF. The CDR3 coding sequence is TGTGCCAGCATCCCCGCCCTCCAGACAGATACGCAGTATTTT.